The clone carrying this T cell receptor beta chain was picked up a small number of times. TCRdb re-analysed the RT-PCR reads in MiXCR, keeping a single row per CDR3 protein. The table shows about 620,000 distinct CDR3 sequences, with 11% occurring only once. This sample is part of a study of response to subunit inactivated influenza vaccine. The trim removed 6 bases at V and 0 bases at J, leaving 7 bases unmatched. Germline CDR1 and CDR2: DFQATT and SNEGSKA (reference sequence). The CDR3 totals 14 residues. Another study also made use of these data, one on T cells expressing NK-cell markers. From that report: Researchers built TCR beta cDNA using 5'RACE template switching with UMIs. All TCR beta repertoires analysed originated from sorted CD3+CD56+NKG2C+, CD3+CD56+NKG2C- and CD3+CD56-NKG2C+ T cells. HCMV specificity of the expanded NKG2C+ T cell clones was not established.

The TCR was taken from a man between 45 and 60 years old who received an inactivated influenza vaccine. The sequences come from PBMCs from blood, collected on the day of vaccination. This chain connects TRBV20-1 to TRBJ2-7, with 8 nucleotides matching TRBD2. This CDR3 is CSAGSGRSSYEQYF. Here the CDR3 DNA reads TGCAGTGCAGGAAGCGGGAGAAGCTCCTACGAGCAGTACTTC.